These 28 T cell receptor beta chains were sequenced from one sample in a study of memory CD4+ T cells and cytomegalovirus serostatus. The sort gate was single viable CD3+CD4+CD8-CD45RO+ cells for memory CD4+ T cells. Assay used: immunoSEQ multiplex PCR; TCRdb lists only in-frame clones, some missing. The data show about 61,000 clones, 82% seen once. Material for sequencing was memory CD4+ T cells from blood. All receptors come from an adult in good health and CMV-seronegative.

The chain employs TRBV7-6 and TRBJ2-2, with 8 bases identical to TRBD1. V gave up 4 bases and J gave up 3 bases; unmatched junction bases: 10. Germline V gene lookup returns CDR1 SGHVS and CDR2 FNYEAQ. This CDR3 has 17 amino acids. The CDR3 is CASSSKPGQDDTGELFF. Written as DNA, the CDR3 is TGTGCCAGCAGCTCTAAACCGGGACAGGATGACACCGGGGAGCTGTTTTTT.

This rearrangement joins TRBV27 to TRBJ1-5; 11 nucleotides line up with TRBD1. Germline-derived CDR1 and CDR2 are MNHEY and SMNVEV (reference sequence). The CDR3 spans 17 residues. The junction had 9 bases not matched to a gene; V was cut back by 6 bases and J by 2 bases. CDR3 in DNA: TGTGCCAGCAGACCGGGACAGGGGGGTTGGGGCAATCAGCCCCAGCATTTT. Translating gives CASRPGQGGWGNQPQHF.

This clone is a singleton in its sample. V is TRBV5-8 and J is TRBJ2-7; TRBD1 matches at 9 bases. The length of the CDR3 is 15 residues. V was clipped by 4 bases and J by 3 bases; unmatched bases: 8. Per germline, CDR1 SGHTS and CDR2 YDEGEE. The CDR3 here is CASSTGQGRIYEQYF. In nucleotides, the CDR3 is TGTGCCAGCAGCACGGGACAGGGTCGGATCTACGAGCAGTACTTC.

The J gene is TRBJ1-2, the V gene TRBV19, with TRBD1 identical over 8 bases. The CDR3 consists of 17 residues. Germline loops: CDR1 LNHDA, CDR2 SQIVND (reference sequence). Unmatched junction bases numbered 17, after V lost 6 bases and J lost 5 bases. This chain's CDR3 is CASSLIQGAERGYGYTF. The CDR3 DNA follows: TGTGCCAGTAGCCTAATTCAGGGGGCTGAACGAGGGTATGGCTACACCTTC.

The chain carries TRBV19 and TRBJ2-2, with D maybe TRBD1 (6 bases). The germline V gene has CDR1 LNHDA and CDR2 SQIVND (reference sequence). V lost 5 bases and J lost 1, with 11 bases in between. The CDR3 contains 15 residues. The CDR3: CASSPGTLNTGELFF. For the CDR3, the DNA is TGTGCCAGTAGTCCCGGGACACTGAACACCGGGGAGCTGTTTTTT.

The rearrangement uses TRBV7-2 and TRBJ1-2, with 8 nucleotides matching TRBD1. The length of the CDR3 is 12 residues. Per germline, CDR1 SGHTA and CDR2 FQGNSA. Trimming cost V 8 bases and J 10 bases; bases outside gene matches: 9. The CDR3 loop reads CASRGPDRDYTF. Written as DNA, the CDR3 is TGTGCCAGCCGGGGGCCGGACAGGGACTACACCTTC.

This rearrangement joins TRBV9 to TRBJ2-2, with TRBD2 matching 9 bases. Germline CDR1 SGDLS, CDR2 YYNGEE. CDR3 length: 16 amino acids. The trim removed 0 bases at V and 4 bases at J, leaving 4 bases unmatched. In DNA, the CDR3 is TGTGCCAGCAGCGTAGGGAGCGGGGGGCCCACCGGGGAGCTGTTTTTT. This codes for CASSVGSGGPTGELFF.

The V call is TRBV19, the J call TRBJ2-5; D call uncertain. The V gene's germline CDR1 is LNHDA and CDR2 SQIVND (reference sequence). The CDR3 has 13 residues. V was pared by 6 bases and J by 5 bases, with 13 bases between. The CDR3 loop is CASSGREKETQYF. The CDR3 DNA reads as TGTGCCAGTAGCGGAAGGGAAAAGGAGACCCAGTACTTC.

This clone appeared a few times. The chain has TRBV6-6 and TRBJ2-7; 9 nucleotides align to TRBD1. This CDR3 spans 14 amino acids. Germline V gene sequence: CDR1 MNHNY, CDR2 SVGAGI (reference sequence). V was pared by 2 bases and J by 12 bases, with 11 bases of the junction left unmatched. CDR3 DNA sequence: TGTGCCAGCAGTTACCAACCGGGACAGGGCGCACTGTACTTC. Protein sequence: CASSYQPGQGALYF.

This chain connects TRBV27 to TRBJ2-1; D may be TRBD2 (6 bases). With 3 bases removed from V and 2 bases from J, the gap between germline ends came to 11 bases. Germline CDR1 is MNHEY and CDR2 is SMNVEV (reference sequence). This CDR3 has 15 residues. The DNA for the CDR3 is TGTGCCAGCAGTTTGGGGGGTAGGGCCTACAATGAGCAGTTCTTC. Amino acid sequence: CASSLGGRAYNEQFF.

This clone showed up just once. The chain has TRBV4-1 and TRBJ2-1, with TRBD2 as a possible D gene (6 bases). Germline CDR1 and CDR2: MGHRA and YSYEKL. The ends were cut back, 6 bases at V and 0 bases at J, with 18 bases in the middle. The length of the CDR3 is 17 residues. Here the CDR3 DNA reads TGCGCCAGCAGACCGACTCTAGCGAAGACCTCCTACAATGAGCAGTTCTTC. This encodes CASRPTLAKTSYNEQFF.

The chain employs TRBV5-5 and TRBJ1-1; D is possibly TRBD1 (6 bases). The length of the CDR3 is 15 residues. Trimming left V 4 bases short and J 10 bases short, with 23 bases between. Per germline, CDR1 SGHKS and CDR2 YYEKEE (reference sequence). CDR3 in amino acids: CASSTAPNRESGAFF. The CDR3 bases are TGTGCCAGCAGCACCGCCCCTAACAGGGAATCGGGAGCTTTCTTT.

The rearrangement joins TRBV7-9 to TRBJ1-1, with a weak D call TRBD1 (5 bases). Germline lookup yields CDR1 SEHNR and CDR2 FQNEAQ (reference sequence). V dropped 6 bases and J dropped 3 bases, with 17 bases sitting between them. The CDR3 runs to 15 residues. CDR3 sequence: CASRRPGGVHTEAFF. Here the CDR3 DNA reads TGTGCCAGCAGGCGTCCCGGGGGGGTGCACACTGAAGCTTTCTTT.

This chain's CDR3 is CASSMGRAGGLVELFF. In nucleotides, the CDR3 is TGTGCCAGTAGTATGGGTCGAGCGGGAGGGCTGGTGGAGCTGTTTTTT. This rearrangement joins TRBV19 to TRBJ2-2; 10 nucleotides line up with TRBD2. This CDR3 has 16 residues. V dropped 3 bases and J dropped 10; count of bases not matched to a gene: 11. Germline V lookup: CDR1 LNHDA, CDR2 SQIVND (reference sequence).

V gene TRBV2 combines with J gene TRBJ1-5; no clear D gene. The germline V gene has CDR1 SNHLY and CDR2 FYNNEI. CDR3 length: 14 residues. V dropped 4 bases and J dropped 2 bases, with 9 bases sitting between them. CDR3 in amino acids: CASSVIGRNQPQHF. The DNA for the CDR3 is TGTGCCAGCAGTGTAATAGGGCGCAATCAGCCCCAGCATTTT.

Notes on this clone: The junction shows a germline mismatch at one end, possibly a read error. This specimen includes other DNA sequences encoding the same CDR3. This chain joins TRBV6-6 and TRBJ2-7; 8 bases line up with TRBD1. This CDR3 region has 14 residues. Germline assignment: CDR1 MNHNY and CDR2 SVGAGI (reference sequence). The CDR3 region is CASSGSGQGYEQYF. CDR3 DNA: TGCGCCAGCAGTGGCTCCGGACAGGGCTACGAGCAGTACTTC.

This sequence joins TRBV10-3 and TRBJ1-5; unclear D gene. The CDR3 extends over 15 amino acids. Trimming shortened V by 3 bases and J by 3 bases, and 12 bases separated the two germline ends. Germline loops: CDR1 ENHRY, CDR2 SYGVKD. The DNA for the CDR3 is TGTGCCATCAGTGATAATTCGGTTTCCAATCAGCCCCAGCATTTT. Translated: CAISDNSVSNQPQHF.

CDR3 nucleotide sequence: TGTGCCAGCAGCCAAGATTGGTCAGACTACTATCGGGGCTACACCTTC. It specifies CASSQDWSDYYRGYTF. V is TRBV14 and J is TRBJ1-2, with D unresolved. The CDR3 extends over 16 amino acids. The germline V gene has CDR1 SGHDN and CDR2 FVKESK. V lost 0 bases, J lost 8 bases, and 19 bases lay in between.

The rearrangement uses TRBV6-5 and TRBJ2-7, with 8 bases that match TRBD2. Germline V gene sequence: CDR1 MNHEY, CDR2 SVGAGI. With V trimmed by 4 bases and J by 0 bases, 5 bases remained unmatched. The CDR3 extends over 15 amino acids. The CDR3 loop is CASSSYSGASYEQYF. The DNA for the CDR3 is TGTGCCAGCAGTTCCTATAGCGGGGCCTCCTACGAGCAGTACTTC.

This clone was detected only once. The J gene is TRBJ2-7, the V gene TRBV28; D might be TRBD1 or TRBD2, each matching 5 bases. Germline V gives CDR1 MDHEN, CDR2 SYDVKM. The germline V and J ends were trimmed by 5 bases and 5 bases, with 16 bases remaining between them. The CDR3 runs 14 residues. CDR3 in DNA: TGTGCCAGCAGTCTCCGGGGTCTGGGGCACGAGCAGTACTTC. It specifies CASSLRGLGHEQYF.

The chain recombines TRBV27 with TRBJ2-1; 8 bases match TRBD1. Germline lookup yields CDR1 MNHEY and CDR2 SMNVEV (reference sequence). V was clipped by 4 bases and J by 7 bases; unmatched bases: 6. The CDR3 has 14 amino acids. The CDR3 DNA reads as TGTGCCAGCAGTTCGCAGGGGGCTCTAAATGAGCAGTTCTTC. Protein sequence: CASSSQGALNEQFF.

This clone was counted once. The V and J genes are TRBV7-6 and TRBJ2-3; D not resolved. The CDR3 extends over 13 amino acids. Germline CDR1 is SGHVS and CDR2 is FNYEAQ. V lost 0 bases and J lost 1, with 2 bases in between. The CDR3 DNA sequence: TGTGCCAGCAGCTTAGCGCGCACAGATACGCAGTATTTT. Protein: CASSLARTDTQYF. The full variable domain, its missing parts supplied by reference TRBV7-6 and TRBJ2-3, is GAGVSQSPRYKVTKRGQDVALRCDPISGHVSLYWYRQALGQGPEFLTYFNYEAQQDKSGLPNDRFSAERPEGSISTLTIQRTEQRDSAMYRCASSLARTDTQYFGPGTRLTVL.

The genes are TRBV25-1 and TRBJ1-1; 8 bases are shared with TRBD1. This CDR3 comprises 14 residues. Germline V CDR1 and CDR2: MGHDK, SYGVNS. With V trimmed by 0 bases and J by 5 bases, 2 bases remained unmatched. The CDR3 spells CASSEYRTGTEAFF. The CDR3 nucleotides are TGTGCCAGCAGTGAATACAGGACAGGGACTGAAGCTTTCTTT.

The CDR3 DNA reads as TGTGCCAGCAGCCCAACTAGGAACACCGGGGAGCTGTTTTTT. This gives the protein CASSPTRNTGELFF. V usage is TRBV9 and J usage is TRBJ2-2; D perhaps matches TRBD2 (5 bases). This CDR3 has 14 amino acids. V was clipped by 4 bases and J by 1 base, with 8 bases between them. The germline CDR1 and CDR2 sequences are SGDLS and YYNGEE.

The gene calls are TRBV19 and TRBJ2-1; TRBD2 agrees at 7 bases. J was trimmed by 7 bases and V by 7 bases; bases with no gene match: 10. Germline V CDR1 and CDR2: LNHDA, SQIVND (reference sequence). The CDR3 runs to 14 residues. The chain's CDR3 is CASTPEGGRNEQFF. The CDR3 nucleotides read TGTGCCAGTACCCCTGAGGGAGGGAGGAATGAGCAGTTCTTC.

This clone was counted a single time. The chain has TRBV11-1 and TRBJ2-7, with 7 bases fitting TRBD1. Germline CDR1 is SGHAT and CDR2 is FQDESV (reference sequence). The CDR3 spans 15 residues. J gave up 0 bases and V 5 bases, and 7 bases lay outside the gene matches. DNA for the CDR3: TGTGCCAGCAGCCTCGACAGGGTCAGCTCCTACGAGCAGTACTTC. This gives the protein CASSLDRVSSYEQYF.

The chain carries TRBV30 and TRBJ2-7; 8 bases align to TRBD2. This CDR3 region has 15 residues. Trimming took 2 bases from V and 2 from J; bases not matched to a gene: 8. The germline V gene has CDR1 GTSNPN and CDR2 SVGIG (reference sequence). The CDR3: CAWSSRLAGTYEQYF. The CDR3, as DNA: TGTGCCTGGAGTTCCCGATTAGCGGGGACCTACGAGCAGTACTTC.

The V gene is TRBV5-8, the J gene TRBJ2-7; D is possibly TRBD1 or TRBD2 (5 bases each). The CDR3 runs to 12 residues. Germline-derived CDR1 and CDR2 are SGHTS and YDEGEE. The V and J ends lost 5 bases and 6 bases respectively, with 12 bases between them. The CDR3 loop reads CASSTPRGEQYF. CDR3 DNA sequence: TGTGCCAGCAGTACCCCGAGGGGCGAGCAGTACTTC.